The 17 T cell receptor beta chains listed next were all sequenced from one sample in a study of blood T cell repertoires in COVID-19. Profiled with immunoSEQ multiplex PCR; TCRdb holds only in-frame clones, not every one. The table records 150,000 to 200,000 clones, more than 65% of them present only once. The sequenced sample consisted of PBMCs or T cells enriched from blood (not recorded which). These receptors all stem from a middle-aged man who had recovered from COVID-19.

The chain recombines TRBV29-1 with TRBJ2-5, with a weak D call TRBD2 (6 bases). Trimming left V 4 bases short and J 1 base short, with 10 bases between. This CDR3 is 13 amino acids long. Germline-derived CDR1 and CDR2 are SQVTM and ANQGSEA. As DNA, the CDR3 is TGCAGCGTTGTCGGAGGGGTCCAAGAGACCCAGTACTTC. As protein: CSVVGGVQETQYF.

This clone was observed a handful of times. This rearrangement joins TRBV7-9 to TRBJ2-7, with D possibly being TRBD1 (5 bases). CDR1 is SEHNR, CDR2 FQNEAQ, per germline (reference sequence). The length of the CDR3 is 13 residues. Trimming left V 5 bases short and J 3 bases short, with 11 bases between. The chain's CDR3 is CASSLGASYEQYF. CDR3 DNA: TGTGCCAGCAGCCTAGGGGCGAGCTACGAGCAGTACTTC.

J is TRBJ1-2 and V is TRBV19, with D hard to call. V lost 6 bases, J lost 5 bases, and 13 bases lay in between. The CDR3 contains 13 residues. CDR1 is LNHDA and CDR2 is SQIVND in the germline V gene (reference sequence). The CDR3 sequence: CASSPPTGYGYTF. The CDR3 DNA reads TGTGCCAGTAGCCCGCCGACCGGGTATGGCTACACCTTC.

The rearrangement uses TRBV4-1 and TRBJ2-1; TRBD1 matches at 9 bases. Losses at the gene ends were 4 bases for V and 10 bases for J; bases not matched to a gene: 11. In germline, CDR1 is MGHRA, CDR2 YSYEKL. The CDR3 has 15 residues. In DNA form, the CDR3 reads TGCGCCAGCAGCCCACCCGGGACAGGGAAAGAGGAGCAGTTCTTC. Translation gives CASSPPGTGKEEQFF.

J is TRBJ2-2 and V is TRBV7-3, with 7 bases lining up with TRBD2. CDR1 is SGHTA and CDR2 is FQGTGA in the germline V gene. J gave up 5 bases and V 2 bases, and 5 bases lay outside the gene matches. The CDR3 loop spans 15 amino acids. CDR3 protein: CASSLWRGGTGELFF. The CDR3 region has the DNA TGTGCCAGCAGCTTATGGAGGGGAGGGACCGGGGAGCTGTTTTTT.

The chain has TRBV6-6 and TRBJ1-4; maybe TRBD1 (6 bases). Germline V gene data show CDR1 as MNHNY and CDR2 as SVGAGI (reference sequence). Trimming shortened V by 6 bases and J by 7 bases, and 15 bases separated the two germline ends. The CDR3 spans 14 residues. The CDR3 nucleotides read TGTGCCAGCAGCATGGGAACAGGGACTGAAAAACTGTTTTTT. It translates to CASSMGTGTEKLFF.

The V and J genes are TRBV5-1 and TRBJ1-1, with D possibly being TRBD1 (5 bases). V was cut by 2 bases and J by 1 base, with 15 bases left in between. CDR3 length equals 16 residues. The germline CDR1 and CDR2 sequences are SGHRS and YFSETQ. CDR3 sequence: CASSFSGGRWNTEAFF. The CDR3 DNA is TGCGCCAGCAGCTTCTCCGGGGGTCGATGGAACACTGAAGCTTTCTTT.

The chain recombines TRBV6-6 with TRBJ2-1, with 9 bases fitting TRBD2. This CDR3 region has 15 residues. In germline, CDR1 is MNHNY, CDR2 SVGAGI (reference sequence). V shed 0 bases, J shed 7 bases, and the junction held 4 bases outside the gene matches. DNA for the CDR3: TGTGCCAGCAGTTACTCGGCTAGCGGGATTAATGAGCAGTTCTTC. Protein sequence: CASSYSASGINEQFF.

J is TRBJ2-1 and V is TRBV19; TRBD2 matches at 9 bases. Looked up from germline, CDR1 is LNHDA and CDR2 is SQIVND (reference sequence). The CDR3 has 15 residues. Germline trimming cut 4 bases from V and 9 bases from J; bases unmatched to any gene: 10. The CDR3 sequence is CASSTTGTSPGEQFF. CDR3 sequence (DNA): TGTGCCAGTAGTACCACGGGGACTAGCCCTGGTGAGCAGTTCTTC.

The count of this clone is one. J is TRBJ2-1 and V is TRBV9; possibly TRBD1 for D (5 bases). In germline, CDR1 is SGDLS, CDR2 YYNGEE. The germline V and J ends were trimmed by 3 bases and 9 bases, with 28 bases remaining between them. The CDR3 is 18 residues long. Here the CDR3 reads CASSAQSTGPGIQREQFF. As DNA, the CDR3 is TGTGCCAGCAGCGCGCAATCCACAGGTCCTGGAATTCAGCGTGAGCAGTTCTTC.

The rearrangement links TRBV7-3 to TRBJ2-3; 12 nucleotides agree with TRBD2. V dropped 5 bases and J dropped 0; count of bases not matched to a gene: 18. CDR1 and CDR2 from the germline V gene are SGHTA and FQGTGA. This CDR3 is built from 21 residues. The CDR3 bases are TGTGCCAGCAGCCTAGTAATTACTAGCGGGGGGCCGCACCCTAGCACAGATACGCAGTATTTT. Protein sequence: CASSLVITSGGPHPSTDTQYF. The full variable domain, with the rest looked up from reference TRBV7-3 and TRBJ2-3, is GAGVSQTPSNKVTEKGKYVELRCDPISGHTALYWYRQSLGQGPEFLIYFQGTGAADDSGLPNDRFFAVRPEGSVSTLKIQRTERGDSAVYLCASSLVITSGGPHPSTDTQYFGPGTRLTVL.

This clone was recorded only once. The rearrangement links TRBV9 to TRBJ2-2; tentatively, D is TRBD1 (6 bases). The V and J ends lost 0 bases and 5 bases respectively, with 14 bases between them. The germline V gene has CDR1 SGDLS and CDR2 YYNGEE. The CDR3 has 16 amino acids. The CDR3 nucleotides read TGTGCCAGCAGCGTAGTCGGACAGCCTCTAACCGGGGAGCTGTTTTTT. It specifies CASSVVGQPLTGELFF.

The rearrangement joins TRBV6-6 to TRBJ2-7; TRBD2 agrees at 12 bases. Trimming at V came to 6 bases and at J to 2 bases, leaving 5 bases not matched to a gene. Germline CDR1 reads MNHNY; CDR2 reads SVGAGI (reference sequence). This CDR3 contains 15 residues. Here the CDR3 reads CASRQGLAGPYEQYF. The CDR3 region has the DNA TGTGCCAGCAGGCAGGGACTAGCGGGTCCCTACGAGCAGTACTTC.

The CDR3 DNA sequence: TGTGCCAGTAGTCTGAAGGCAGGGTACGAGCAGTACTTC. It specifies CASSLKAGYEQYF. V and J are TRBV19 and TRBJ2-7; the D gene is possibly TRBD1 (5 bases). This CDR3 is 13 amino acids long. CDR1 LNHDA and CDR2 SQIVND come from the germline V gene (reference sequence). V lost 5 bases, J lost 4 bases, and 12 bases lay in between.

The genes are TRBV6-2 or TRBV6-3 and TRBJ2-1, with 10 positions matching TRBD2. The J segment lost 4 bases and the V segment lost 6 bases, leaving 9 bases of the junction unmatched. The V gene's germline CDR1 is MNHEY and CDR2 SVGEGT. The CDR3 runs 16 residues. The CDR3 DNA reads as TGTGCCAGCAGCCCTCGGACTAGCGGAAATTACAATGAGCAGTTCTTC. Its translation is CASSPRTSGNYNEQFF.

V usage is TRBV28 and J usage is TRBJ2-2, with 7 positions matching TRBD2. The germline V gene has CDR1 MDHEN and CDR2 SYDVKM. The CDR3 spans 17 residues. Losses at the gene ends were 1 base for V and 0 bases for J; bases not matched to a gene: 5. CDR3 loop: CASSLSRTSTNTGELFF. In DNA, the CDR3 is TGTGCCAGCAGTTTATCTAGGACTAGTACGAACACCGGGGAGCTGTTTTTT. Full variable domain (remainder filled in from reference TRBV28 and TRBJ2-2): DVKVTQSSRYLVKRTGEKVFLECVQDMDHENMFWYRQDPGLGLRLIYFSYDVKMKEKGDIPEGYSVSREKKERFSLILESASTNQTSMYLCASSLSRTSTNTGELFFGEGSRLTVL.

V usage is TRBV5-5 and J usage is TRBJ1-6; 7 bases fit TRBD1. In germline, CDR1 is SGHKS, CDR2 YYEKEE (reference sequence). V was clipped by 1 base and J by 7 bases; unmatched bases: 5. The CDR3 contains 15 residues. DNA of the CDR3: TGTGCCAGCAGCTTGCAAGGACAGGTGAATTCACCCCTCCACTTT. It specifies CASSLQGQVNSPLHF.